This T cell receptor (beta chain) was retrieved from a study of control samples from healthy donors and cancer patients. Per germline, CDR1 SQVTM and CDR2 ANQGSEA. The CDR3 length is 12 residues. After removal of 6 bases from V and 2 bases from J, the junction contained 3 bases not matched to a gene. Some clones are missing from TCRdb's copy, which holds only in-frame ones; the method was immunoSEQ multiplex PCR. The table shows about 220,000 clones, with around 94% occurring only once. Sequences were obtained from blood. The sequence derives from a man aged 50-59 years in good health. The chain has TRBV29-1 and TRBJ2-5; 7 bases line up with TRBD1. This CDR3 is CSVSQGQETQYF. CDR3 DNA: TGCAGCGTCTCACAGGGGCAAGAGACCCAGTACTTC. Full variable domain (rest looked up from reference TRBV29-1 and TRBJ2-5): SAVISQKPSRDICQRGTSLTIQCQVDSQVTMMFWYRQQPGQSLTLIATANQGSEATYESGFVIDKFPISRPNLTFSTLTVSNMSPEDSSIYLCSVSQGQETQYFGPGTRLLVL.